The rows below give T cell receptor beta chains drawn from one sample of a study of shared clonotypes between healthy human individuals. The data were produced by immunoSEQ multiplex PCR, yet TCRdb's version contains in-frame clones alone and is incomplete. The sample has some 1 million clones, 65% to 75% seen once; the top ten hold 1.5%. The sequencing sample was made of memory CD4+ T cells sorted from blood. The receptors come from a man younger than 35 in good health. The conserved cysteine and the conserved F or W are not part of the CDR3 here. Clone sizes are given selectively: once, few, many, or a class where the clone is expanded.

>.|TRBV6-6
ASSRGGADTEAF
>many|TRBV19
ASRKREGDGYT
>.|TRBV6-5
ASSPGQANQPQH
>few|TRBV18
ASSPGPDTQY
>.|TRBV9
ASSGDVSGELF
>few|TRBV5-6
ASTGWGQGTYEQY
>.|TRBV12-5
ASGLGYRGGEQY
>.|TRBV7-9
ASSSMASGHYEQY
>few|TRBV6-1
ASSDPREGRNEQF
>.|TRBV28
ASRLDRSNQPQH
>.|TRBV20-1
SAQDTDTQY
>.|TRBV27
ASSSDRVNSPLH
>.|TRBV27
ASSLSNRGEAF
>.|TRBV20-1
SAVVHDTQY
>.|TRBV10-3
AISESTLSNSPLH
>.|TRBV30
AWSRGGIYNEQF
>.|TRBV7-2
ASSLKGTSGSDEQF
>.|TRBV5-1
ASSFDRVGNEQY
>.|TRBV11-2
ASSSLLATSYNEQF
>few|TRBV2
ASSEKTGVFAQH
>few|TRBV7-2
ASSLMTSGMANEQF
>.|TRBV5-6
ASSLVTGTVNEQF
>.|TRBV7-2
ASRLAGGDTGELF
>once|TRBV10-3
AISTYTYEQY
>once|TRBV9
ASSARGDNRGATNEKLF
>.|TRBV7-9
ASSPTTPLNTEAF
>.|TRBV6-6
ASSFPRAESTEAF
>few|TRBV4-1
ASSRPDREDTQY
>.|TRBV7-2
ASSTRQGGNEQF
>.|TRBV19
ASSIVREQGVETQY
>.|TRBV5-1
ASSLAGSDTQY
>few|TRBV11-1
ASSLAGPLGDEQY
>.|TRBV10-3
AISESAGRQNTEAF
>once|TRBV5-1
ASSLGSSTDTQY
>.|TRBV5-1
ASQPGTGGSEQY
>.|TRBV5-1
ASSVGGSGTGALETQY
>.|TRBV6-1
ASSGTAYNEQF
>.|TRBV7-2
ASSRDTFNQPQH
>.|TRBV6-6
ASNPGQISYNSPLH
>.|TRBV5-6
ASSPRVGINSPLH
>.|TRBV21-1
ASSKAQGQGNYNSPLH
>.|TRBV5-4
ASSQGGQLSGNTIY
>.|TRBV6-1
ASNLSRGSGNTIY
>.|TRBV30
AGTGGPGELF
>.|TRBV27
ASRGNSYEQY
>.|TRBV10-2
ASRRPSTGELF
>.|TRBV4-1
ASSPGHSIGRAF
>.|TRBV5-6
ASGPTGGDYGYT
>.|TRBV5-1
ARPGTATKYEQY
>.|TRBV18
ASSRDRGVRETQY
>few|TRBV6-6
ASSRPGPAGTGELF
>.|TRBV5-1
ASSPDQAARTSGNTIY
>.|TRBV5-4
ASSLKVGAAQNSPLH
>.|TRBV7-2
ASSLEDGQPQH
>.|TRBV30
AWSWGFGGELAYGNTIY
>.|TRBV4-3
ASSQGTGLAVETQY
>.|TRBV14
ASSQRLAGAYEQY
>.|TRBV6-5
ASRGADNQPQH
>.|TRBV7-2
ASSLVAGAGGNQPQH
>once|TRBV5-1
ASSSTDYEQY